This T cell receptor beta chain was documented in a study of blood T cell repertoires in COVID-19. This clone was seen a few times. Clones were read by immunoSEQ multiplex PCR, and TCRdb kept only the in-frame ones, dropping some. Of roughly 230,000 clones listed, approximately 81% are singletons. With V trimmed by 4 bases and J by 10 bases, 3 bases remained unmatched. The CDR3 has 13 amino acids. The germline gives CDR1 MNHNY, CDR2 SVGAGI (reference sequence). The J gene is TRBJ2-1, the V gene TRBV6-6; 11 bases map to TRBD2. Sequencing was performed on peripheral blood. This TCR came from a woman aged 80 or over with acute or convalescent COVID-19. The CDR3 nucleotides read TGTGCCAGCAGTTCCCCTAGCGGGAGGGAGCAGTTCTTC. Translating gives CASSSPSGREQFF.